This is a list of T cell receptor beta chains from one sample in a study of T cell responses to AZD1222 COVID-19 vaccine. The repertoire was sequenced with immunoSEQ multiplex PCR; TCRdb's copy has only in-frame clones and lacks some. Of around 160,000 clones in the sample, 88% were seen once. Sequenced here: peripheral blood, sampled on day 0 of AZD1222 vaccination. All receptors derive from an adult in good health. Both conserved end residues are part of each CDR3. A D gene is named only where the DNA matches it firmly. Some rows have no size entry. The others give once, few or many, or a class for an expanded clone.

v_gene: TRBV7-9; abundance: .; j_gene: TRBJ1-6; d_gene: TRBD1; CDR3nt: TGTGCCAGCAGCTCCATGGACAGGGCTAATTCACCCCTCCACTTT; CDR3aa: CASSSMDRANSPLHF
v_gene: TRBV7-2; abundance: once; j_gene: TRBJ1-1; d_gene: .; CDR3nt: TGTGCCAGCAGCTTAGGGGGAGGGAACACTGAAGCTTTCTTT; CDR3aa: CASSLGGGNTEAFF
v_gene: TRBV6-5; abundance: .; j_gene: TRBJ2-4; d_gene: .; CDR3nt: TGTGCCAGCAGTTTGGGGGCCGGGGACATTCAGTACTTC; CDR3aa: CASSLGAGDIQYF
v_gene: TRBV6-2/TRBV6-3; abundance: .; j_gene: TRBJ2-1; d_gene: .; CDR3nt: TGTGCCAGCAGTTACTCGATGGCTTATGAGCAGTTCTTC; CDR3aa: CASSYSMAYEQFF
v_gene: TRBV9; abundance: .; j_gene: TRBJ2-3; d_gene: .; CDR3nt: TGTGCCAGCAGCGTAGGGCTAGCCGACACAGATACGCAGTATTTT; CDR3aa: CASSVGLADTDTQYF
v_gene: TRBV7-8; abundance: .; j_gene: TRBJ2-5; d_gene: TRBD1; CDR3nt: TGTGCCAGCAGCACGGGACAGGGGGCCGTAGAGACCCAGTACTTC; CDR3aa: CASSTGQGAVETQYF
v_gene: TRBV18; abundance: .; j_gene: TRBJ2-3; d_gene: TRBD2; CDR3nt: TGTGCCAGCTCACCCGTCGAAAGCGGGACCCAGGCAGATACGCAGTATTTT; CDR3aa: CASSPVESGTQADTQYF
v_gene: TRBV24-1; abundance: many; j_gene: TRBJ1-5; d_gene: TRBD1; CDR3nt: TGTGCCACCAGTGATTTCGGGACAGGCAACAATCAGCCCCAGCATTTT; CDR3aa: CATSDFGTGNNQPQHF
v_gene: TRBV4-2; abundance: .; j_gene: TRBJ1-5; d_gene: .; CDR3nt: TGTGCCAGCAGCCAAGCTACAGTAACGGGGAATCAGCCCCAGCATTTT; CDR3aa: CASSQATVTGNQPQHF
v_gene: TRBV28; abundance: .; j_gene: TRBJ1-2; d_gene: .; CDR3nt: TGTGCCAGCAACATAGGACAGTATGGCTACACCTTC; CDR3aa: CASNIGQYGYTF
v_gene: TRBV27; abundance: .; j_gene: TRBJ1-3; d_gene: TRBD1; CDR3nt: TGTGCCAGCAGGCCGACAGGGGACTCTGGAAACACCATATATTTT; CDR3aa: CASRPTGDSGNTIYF
v_gene: TRBV12-3/TRBV12-4; abundance: .; j_gene: TRBJ2-7; d_gene: .; CDR3nt: TGTGCCAGCTCCCGGTACGAGCAGTACTTC; CDR3aa: CASSRYEQYF
v_gene: TRBV19; abundance: .; j_gene: TRBJ2-2; d_gene: TRBD2; CDR3nt: TGTGCCAGTAGAGAAAGAGGGACTAGCGGGAGTTACACCGGGGAGCTGTTTTTT; CDR3aa: CASRERGTSGSYTGELFF
v_gene: TRBV19; abundance: .; j_gene: TRBJ1-3; d_gene: .; CDR3nt: TGTGCCAGTAGTATCGGACAAGACTCTGGAAACACCATATATTTT; CDR3aa: CASSIGQDSGNTIYF
v_gene: TRBV5-6; abundance: .; j_gene: TRBJ1-3; d_gene: .; CDR3nt: TGTGCCAGCAGCTCGATACGCGACGAAAGCTCTGGAAACACCATATATTTT; CDR3aa: CASSSIRDESSGNTIYF
v_gene: TRBV5-1; abundance: .; j_gene: TRBJ2-7; d_gene: TRBD1; CDR3nt: TGCGCCAGCAGCTTGGACAGGGGATGGTGGTACTTC; CDR3aa: CASSLDRGWWYF
v_gene: TRBV3-1/TRBV3-2; abundance: .; j_gene: TRBJ2-7; d_gene: .; CDR3nt: TGTGCCAGCAGCCAAGCCGGGGCTGCCTACGAGCAGTACTTC; CDR3aa: CASSQAGAAYEQYF
v_gene: TRBV27; abundance: .; j_gene: TRBJ2-7; d_gene: TRBD2; CDR3nt: TGTGCCAGCAGGCTTACGGCTAGCGGGTCCTACGAGCAGTACTTC; CDR3aa: CASRLTASGSYEQYF
v_gene: TRBV5-4; abundance: .; j_gene: TRBJ2-7; d_gene: TRBD1; CDR3nt: TGTGCCAGCAGCTCCTCGACAGGGAGCTCCTACGAGCAGTACTTC; CDR3aa: CASSSSTGSSYEQYF
v_gene: TRBV11-2; abundance: .; j_gene: TRBJ2-1; d_gene: .; CDR3nt: TGTGCCAGCAGCCCGGACACCCATGAGCAGTTCTTC; CDR3aa: CASSPDTHEQFF
v_gene: TRBV5-1; abundance: .; j_gene: TRBJ2-2; d_gene: TRBD2; CDR3nt: TGCGCCAGCAGCTTCGGGGGAGGGCGCACCGGGGAGCTGTTTTTT; CDR3aa: CASSFGGGRTGELFF
v_gene: TRBV9; abundance: .; j_gene: TRBJ2-2; d_gene: .; CDR3nt: TGTGCCGCGAGGGGGGACGGCGACACCGGGGAGCTGTTTTTT; CDR3aa: CAARGDGDTGELFF
v_gene: TRBV4-3; abundance: .; j_gene: TRBJ1-2; d_gene: .; CDR3nt: TGCGCCAGCAGCCGGGAAAGTTACGCGGGTAGGGGCTACACCTTC; CDR3aa: CASSRESYAGRGYTF
v_gene: TRBV10-3; abundance: .; j_gene: TRBJ2-1; d_gene: .; CDR3nt: TGTGCCATCAGTGAGTCAGGGGCTATCAATGAGCAGTTCTTC; CDR3aa: CAISESGAINEQFF
v_gene: TRBV6-5; abundance: .; j_gene: TRBJ1-1; d_gene: TRBD1; CDR3nt: TGTGCCAGCAGTTACTCGACAGGGGGCTACACTGAAGCTTTCTTT; CDR3aa: CASSYSTGGYTEAFF
v_gene: TRBV19; abundance: .; j_gene: TRBJ2-3; d_gene: .; CDR3nt: TGTGCCAGTAGGAGTACACCCTCTAGCACAGATACGCAGTATTTT; CDR3aa: CASRSTPSSTDTQYF
v_gene: TRBV7-3; abundance: .; j_gene: TRBJ2-3; d_gene: .; CDR3nt: TGTGCCAGCAGCCCCGCCCCACACGATACGCAGTATTTT; CDR3aa: CASSPAPHDTQYF
v_gene: TRBV9; abundance: .; j_gene: TRBJ2-1; d_gene: TRBD2; CDR3nt: TGTGCCAGCGGTGGAGCGGGAGGACTTACCTACAATGAGCAGTTCTTC; CDR3aa: CASGGAGGLTYNEQFF
v_gene: TRBV19; abundance: .; j_gene: TRBJ1-6; d_gene: TRBD1; CDR3nt: TGTGCCAGTTGGGACAGGGAAGGCTCACCCCTCCACTTT; CDR3aa: CASWDREGSPLHF
v_gene: TRBV6-1; abundance: .; j_gene: TRBJ2-7; d_gene: .; CDR3nt: TGTGCCAGCAGTGAAGGGGTGGGGGGCGCGTCCTACGAGCAGTACTTC; CDR3aa: CASSEGVGGASYEQYF
v_gene: TRBV4-2; abundance: .; j_gene: TRBJ2-7; d_gene: TRBD2; CDR3nt: TGTGCCAGCAGCCAAGTAGCGGGGGGGCAACGTTACGAGCAGTACTTC; CDR3aa: CASSQVAGGQRYEQYF
v_gene: TRBV5-6; abundance: .; j_gene: TRBJ2-5; d_gene: .; CDR3nt: TGTGCCAGCAGCTTGGCAGGGTTCGTGGAGACCCAGTACTTC; CDR3aa: CASSLAGFVETQYF
v_gene: TRBV19; abundance: .; j_gene: TRBJ1-5; d_gene: .; CDR3nt: TGTGCCAGTAGTATAGATCTGGGGTTAAATCAGCCCCAGCATTTT; CDR3aa: CASSIDLGLNQPQHF
v_gene: TRBV6-6; abundance: few; j_gene: TRBJ1-6; d_gene: TRBD1; CDR3nt: TGTGCCAGCAGTTACTCCGGGACAGGGGTCTCACCCCTCCACTTT; CDR3aa: CASSYSGTGVSPLHF
v_gene: TRBV19; abundance: .; j_gene: TRBJ1-6; d_gene: TRBD1; CDR3nt: TGTGCCAGTAGTTCGTCCGGGACAGTGCTCTCACCCCTCCACTTT; CDR3aa: CASSSSGTVLSPLHF
v_gene: TRBV11-2; abundance: .; j_gene: TRBJ2-7; d_gene: .; CDR3nt: TGTGCCAGCAGTAAATCAAGGGTGGTCTACGAGCAGTACTTC; CDR3aa: CASSKSRVVYEQYF
v_gene: TRBV29-1; abundance: .; j_gene: TRBJ2-7; d_gene: TRBD1; CDR3nt: TGCAGCGTTGAAGATACAGGGGTTTCCTACGAGCAGTACTTC; CDR3aa: CSVEDTGVSYEQYF
v_gene: TRBV19; abundance: .; j_gene: TRBJ1-6; d_gene: .; CDR3nt: TGTGCCAGTAGTTTCGGGGGAAATTCACCCCTCCACTTT; CDR3aa: CASSFGGNSPLHF
v_gene: TRBV28; abundance: .; j_gene: TRBJ2-7; d_gene: TRBD2; CDR3nt: TGTGCCAGCAGTGTTAGCGGGGGTGACTCCTACGAGCAGTACTTC; CDR3aa: CASSVSGGDSYEQYF
v_gene: TRBV5-5; abundance: .; j_gene: TRBJ1-4; d_gene: .; CDR3nt: TGTGCCAGCAGCTTGGGGGACATAATTGATGAAAAACTGTTTTTT; CDR3aa: CASSLGDIIDEKLFF
v_gene: TRBV7-3; abundance: .; j_gene: TRBJ2-5; d_gene: .; CDR3nt: TGTGCCAGCAGCTTGCAGGGGGGAGGAGAGACCCAGTACTTC; CDR3aa: CASSLQGGGETQYF
v_gene: TRBV3-1/TRBV3-2; abundance: .; j_gene: TRBJ2-5; d_gene: .; CDR3nt: TGTGCCAGCAGCCAAGGGGCTAGCCAAGGGGGAGAGACCCAGTACTTC; CDR3aa: CASSQGASQGGETQYF
v_gene: TRBV19; abundance: .; j_gene: TRBJ2-2; d_gene: TRBD2; CDR3nt: TGTGCCAGTAGTATAGCACTAGCGGGGGCCCCCGGGGAGCTGTTTTTT; CDR3aa: CASSIALAGAPGELFF
v_gene: TRBV27; abundance: .; j_gene: TRBJ1-4; d_gene: .; CDR3nt: TGTGCCAGCAGTTTATCGTATTTCCAAGGTGAAAAACTGTTTTTT; CDR3aa: CASSLSYFQGEKLFF
v_gene: TRBV19; abundance: .; j_gene: TRBJ2-3; d_gene: TRBD2; CDR3nt: TGTGCCAGTAGCCCCCCAGCGGGGTACGCGCAGTATTTT; CDR3aa: CASSPPAGYAQYF
v_gene: TRBV6-6; abundance: .; j_gene: TRBJ2-7; d_gene: .; CDR3nt: TGTGCCAGCAGTTACCCACCCACAGGGAAAACCTACGAGCAGTACTTC; CDR3aa: CASSYPPTGKTYEQYF